Below are 6 T cell receptor beta chains sequenced from a single sample in a study of T-cell reconstitution after alpha-beta-depleted transplantation in children. The TCRbeta library was prepared with unique molecular identifiers. TCRdb reanalysed the PCR reads using MiXCR and keeps one entry per CDR3 protein. The table has some 300,000 distinct CDR3 sequences, 10% seen once. The starting material was PBMCs, obtained before TCRalphabeta/CD19-depleted stem cell transplant. The receptors come from a boy less than two years old with acute myeloid leukemia, due to receive a stem cell transplant.

For this clonotype: A single base separates this from a much larger clone, so it may be a read error. V is TRBV11-1 and J is TRBJ2-1; 16 bases align to TRBD2. The CDR3 has 18 residues. Per germline, CDR1 SGHAT and CDR2 FQDESV (reference sequence). CDR3 in amino acids: CASSYSGTSGRAQNEQSF. CDR3 nucleotide sequence: TGTGCCAGCAGTTATTCCGGGACTAGCGGGAGGGCCCAGAATGAGCAGTCCTTC.

As regards this clonotype: At one end the junction does not follow the germline gene, possibly because of a read error. V and J are TRBV29-1 and TRBJ1-2, with a possible D match to TRBD1 (5 bases). The CDR3 covers 16 residues. Germline CDR1 and CDR2: SQVTM and ANQGSEA. Written as DNA, the CDR3 is TGCAGCGTTGAAGATTGGAAGTACCGAGGGGACTATGGCAACACCTTC. Amino acids: CSVEDWKYRGDYGNTF. Filled out from reference TRBV29-1 and TRBJ1-2, the complete variable domain reads SAVISQKPSRDICQRGTSLTIQCQVDSQVTMMFWYRQQPGQSLTLIATANQGSEATYESGFVIDKFPISRPNLTFSTLTVSNMSPEDSSIYLCSVEDWKYRGDYGNTFGSGTRLTVV.

The chain recombines TRBV18 with TRBJ2-6, with a possible D match to TRBD1 (5 bases). Germline values: CDR1 KGHSH, CDR2 LQKENI. V was trimmed by 3 bases and J by 4 bases, leaving 7 bases between them. The CDR3 has 14 residues. The CDR3, as DNA: TGTGCCAGCTCACCCCAGGGAGGGGCCAACGTCCTGACTTTC. Protein product: CASSPQGGANVLTF.

This clonotype has ten or more counts. The chain uses TRBV19 and TRBJ1-1; tentatively, D is TRBD1 (5 bases). With 3 bases removed from V and 0 bases from J, the gap between germline ends came to 11 bases. This CDR3 has 15 residues. CDR1 and CDR2 (germline): LNHDA, SQIVND (reference sequence). CDR3 sequence reads: CASSIGGTVNTEAFF. CDR3 DNA: TGTGCCAGTAGTATTGGGGGTACCGTGAACACTGAAGCTTTCTTT.

The sample holds a few counts of this clonotype. The V and J genes are TRBV7-2 and TRBJ2-4, with D perhaps given as TRBD1 or TRBD2 (6 bases each). This CDR3 region has 14 residues. Trimming removed 4 bases at V and 5 bases at J, with 12 bases between. Germline V CDR1 and CDR2: SGHTA, FQGNSA. The CDR3 sequence: CASSSQGGENIQYF. The CDR3 DNA follows: TGTGCCAGCAGCTCACAGGGAGGAGAAAACATTCAGTACTTC. Using reference TRBV7-2 and TRBJ2-4 for the parts outside the CDR3, the full variable domain is GAGVSQSPSNKVTEKGKDVELRCDPISGHTALYWYRQSLGQGLEFLIYFQGNSAPDKSGLPSDRFSAERTGGSVSTLTIQRTQQEDSAVYLCASSSQGGENIQYFGAGTRLSVL.

This clonotype was picked up many times. The DNA for the CDR3 is TGTGCCACCACAAGGAGGGACGGGGCCAACGTCCTGACTTTC. It codes for CATTRRDGANVLTF. The V call is TRBV12-3 or TRBV12-4, the J call TRBJ2-6, with TRBD2 as a possible D gene (6 bases). CDR3 length: 14 residues. V lost 10 bases and J 4 bases, leaving 14 bases between the germline ends.